This TCR beta chain appears in the sequencing data of a study of blood T cell repertoires in COVID-19. Study-wide context: Sample material is recorded as cDNA or gDNA derived from T cells, B-cell-depleted T cells, or PBMCs.

The table lists this clone with a count of one. Measured with immunoSEQ multiplex PCR; TCRdb has only the in-frame clones, and not every one. Among some 450,000 clones listed, around 89% were seen once. Sequencing input: peripheral blood. This clonotype was sampled from a woman between 45 and 60 years old with COVID-19, enrolled during active disease.

The DNA of the CDR3 is TGTGCCAGCAGCTTCTACAGTGGGGAGATTGCCGGGGAGCTGTTTTTT. This translates into CASSFYSGEIAGELFF. The gene calls are TRBV5-5 and TRBJ2-2, with a possible D match to TRBD2 (5 bases). Germline V gene lookup returns CDR1 SGHKS and CDR2 YYEKEE (reference sequence). Between the trimmed V and J ends, which lost 2 bases and 6 bases, there was a span of 17 bases. The CDR3 loop spans 16 amino acids.